The 17 T cell receptor beta chains given below trace back to one sample, sequenced in a study of regulatory T cells in long-lasting Graves disease (dated by TCRdb to the early 2020s). Library preparation employed multiplex PCR. TCRdb names Illumina HiSeq 4000 as the instrument used. To build TCR beta libraries, CDR3 regions were amplified by Arm-PCR using iRepertoire HTBI primers. Using fastp trimming at Q25 and MiXCR clonotype assembly, TCRdb reanalyzed the public sequencing data and kept in-frame beta chains. Merged by CDR3 protein, the rows form single entries marked with the most common genes and DNA. This sample is represented by a few hundred thousand distinct CDR3 sequences; about 23% of them were singletons. The ten top clones hold around 30% of the sample. Interpreted using the paper, the time point label stands for: persistent/refractory GD, antithyroid drugs over 5 years with positive TRAb. For both TCR sequencing and RNA sequencing, RNA was extracted from PBMCs in TRIzol.

The sequencing here drew on peripheral blood mononuclear cells (PBMCs), taken when the disease was refractory, from a patient treated with antithyroid drugs. These receptors were collected from a middle-aged woman with Graves disease. Donor details come from another sample of the same person, matched by shared clones.

The chain couples TRBV11-2 to TRBJ2-3, with unresolved D. With 1 base removed from V and 2 bases from J, the gap between germline ends came to 13 bases. Germline values: CDR1 SGHAT, CDR2 FQNNGV. The CDR3 is 16 amino acids. The CDR3 region is CASSLAKKTNTDTQYF. As DNA, the CDR3 is TGTGCCAGCAGCTTAGCAAAAAAGACAAACACAGATACGCAGTATTTT.

This clonotype was picked up many times. The rearrangement joins TRBV12-3 or TRBV12-4 to TRBJ1-5; weak D call: TRBD1 (5 bases). CDR3 length equals 15 residues. The germline V and J ends were trimmed by 7 bases and 2 bases, with 15 bases remaining between them. CDR3 loop: CASTRVRGGNQPQHF. CDR3 coding DNA: TGTGCCAGCACCAGAGTCAGAGGGGGCAATCAGCCCCAGCATTTT.

This clonotype was counted at least ten times. The rearrangement uses TRBV28 and TRBJ2-7, with D tentatively TRBD2 (5 bases). This CDR3 is 14 amino acids long. V was cut by 3 bases and J by 8 bases, with 17 bases left in between. Germline V gene data show CDR1 as MDHEN and CDR2 as SYDVKM. The CDR3 is CASSLSRWASQQYF. The CDR3 DNA reads TGTGCCAGCAGTTTGTCCCGGTGGGCTAGCCAGCAGTACTTC.

The chain uses TRBV20-1 and TRBJ2-7; TRBD2 aligns across 8 bases. Germline lookup yields CDR1 DFQATT and CDR2 SNEGSKA (reference sequence). After removal of 0 bases from V and 4 bases from J, the junction contained 8 bases not matched to a gene. This CDR3 region has 15 residues. DNA of the CDR3: TGCAGTGCTAGAGATCCGGGGGGGATAGGGTACGAGCAGTACTTC. It is translated as CSARDPGGIGYEQYF.

This clonotype came up a few times. V is TRBV7-2 and J is TRBJ2-2; 7 nucleotides line up with TRBD1. Germline V lookup: CDR1 SGHTA, CDR2 FQGNSA. The CDR3 is 15 residues long. V dropped 5 bases and J dropped 4; count of bases not matched to a gene: 7. This CDR3 is CASSPLTGATGELFF. The CDR3 region has the DNA TGTGCCAGCAGCCCCCTCACAGGGGCCACCGGGGAGCTGTTTTTT.

This clonotype has at least ten counts. V is TRBV12-3 or TRBV12-4 and J is TRBJ2-7; D gene ambiguous. This CDR3 contains 11 residues. Trimming pared 3 bases from V and 6 bases from J, leaving 6 bases between. CDR3 coding DNA: TGTGCCAGCAGTTTCGGTGCCGAGCAGTACTTC. Amino acids: CASSFGAEQYF.

This clonotype has more than one count but fewer than ten. A much larger clone is a single base away; this may be a read error. The chain recombines TRBV25-1 with TRBJ2-7; 7 positions match TRBD1. The V gene's germline CDR1 is MGHDK and CDR2 SYGVNS. The CDR3 spans 15 residues. CDR3 sequence reads: CVSSEWGQTDYEQYF. CDR3 sequence (DNA): TGTGTCAGCAGTGAATGGGGACAGACCGATTACGAGCAGTACTTC.

This clonotype was counted at least ten times. V is TRBV6-1 and J is TRBJ1-5, with D perhaps TRBD1 (6 bases). Trimming removed 7 bases at V and 4 bases at J, with 17 bases between. The CDR3 runs to 15 residues. Germline V gene lookup returns CDR1 MNHNS and CDR2 SASEGT. The CDR3 sequence is CASTPLGGRNQPQHF. The CDR3 region has the DNA TGTGCCAGCACCCCCCTCGGGGGGCGGAATCAGCCCCAGCATTTT.

The sample holds many counts of this clonotype. The CDR3 loop is CASSLWGFGDTEAFF. The CDR3 bases are TGCGCCAGCAGCTTGTGGGGCTTTGGAGACACTGAAGCTTTCTTT. The chain is built from TRBV5-1 and TRBJ1-1; maybe TRBD1 (5 bases). V was cut by 1 base and J by 3 bases, with 13 bases left in between. The CDR3 is made up of 15 amino acids. Germline lookup yields CDR1 SGHRS and CDR2 YFSETQ.

This clonotype was seen ten or more times. CDR3 protein: CASIPGDWRLAGFREQYF. In nucleotides, the CDR3 is TGTGCCAGCATACCGGGGGATTGGAGACTAGCGGGCTTTAGGGAGCAGTACTTC. The chain couples TRBV28 to TRBJ2-7; 10 nucleotides agree with TRBD2. Germline CDR1 is MDHEN and CDR2 is SYDVKM. CDR3 length equals 18 residues. V was pared by 7 bases and J by 7 bases, with 22 bases of the junction left unmatched.

This clonotype was observed many times. The V and J genes are TRBV27 and TRBJ2-7, with TRBD2 identical over 15 bases. The CDR3 is made up of 15 amino acids. From germline, CDR1 is MNHEY and CDR2 SMNVEV (reference sequence). Trimming at V came to 9 bases and at J to 5 bases, leaving 8 bases not matched to a gene. The CDR3 spells CASGLAGGPVNEQYF. CDR3 bases: TGTGCCAGTGGACTAGCGGGAGGGCCGGTAAACGAGCAGTACTTC.

This clonotype was observed a few times. The chain recombines TRBV15 with TRBJ2-6; D is undetermined. Trimming removed 1 base from V and 0 bases from J, with 7 bases in between. The CDR3 covers 16 residues. Germline V gene sequence: CDR1 LNHNV, CDR2 YYDKDF (reference sequence). CDR3 protein: CATSRGRDSGANVLTF. In nucleotides, the CDR3 is TGTGCCACCAGCAGAGGAAGGGACTCTGGGGCCAACGTCCTGACTTTC.

This clonotype was seen once. The chain has TRBV2 and TRBJ2-6; 7 nucleotides agree with TRBD1. The CDR3 spans 14 residues. Unmatched junction bases numbered 6, after V lost 11 bases and J lost 2 bases. Germline V gene data show CDR1 as SNHLY and CDR2 as FYNNEI. The CDR3 protein is CARKGATGANVLTF. The CDR3 DNA sequence: TGTGCCCGCAAGGGGGCAACTGGGGCCAACGTCCTGACTTTC.

This clonotype was seen repeatedly, ten times or more. The chain employs TRBV11-1 and TRBJ1-5; D ambiguous. V lost 8 bases and J 5 bases, leaving 19 bases between the germline ends. The CDR3 has 15 amino acids. The V gene's germline CDR1 is SGHAT and CDR2 FQDESV (reference sequence). The CDR3 coding sequence is TGTGCCAGCCGAGGGTCCAGGAAAAGTTATCAGCCCCAGCATTTT. It translates to CASRGSRKSYQPQHF.

This clonotype was recorded a few times. This rearrangement joins TRBV19 to TRBJ1-5; possible D gene TRBD1, 5 bases. V shed 7 bases and J shed 7 bases, with 17 bases lying between them. Germline V gene sequence: CDR1 LNHDA, CDR2 SQIVND (reference sequence). The CDR3 extends over 14 amino acids. For the CDR3, the DNA is TGTGCCAGTACCCCGGGCAGGGAGGAACAGCCCCAGCATTTT. Its protein product is CASTPGREEQPQHF. The whole variable domain, remainder taken from reference TRBV19 and TRBJ1-5, is DGGITQSPKYLFRKEGQNVTLSCEQNLNHDAMYWYRQDPGQGLRLIYYSQIVNDFQKGDIAEGYSVSREKKESFPLTVTSAQKNPTAFYLCASTPGREEQPQHFGDGTRLSIL.

Comments on this clonotype: A much larger clone sits a single nucleotide away, making a read error possible. The gene calls are TRBV27 and TRBJ1-1; no clear D. CDR3 length equals 14 residues. The germline gives CDR1 MNHEY, CDR2 SMNVEV (reference sequence). In DNA, the CDR3 is TGTGCCAGCAGATCTTACCTCAGAGACACTGAAGCTTCCTTT. This gives the protein CASRSYLRDTEASF.

Comments on this clonotype: A much larger clone differs by one base, so this may be a read error. The CDR3 DNA reads as TGTGCCATCAGTGAGTCACTAGCGCCCCAAGAGACCCAGTGCTTC. It encodes CAISESLAPQETQCF. The rearrangement joins TRBV10-3 to TRBJ2-1; 7 bases line up with TRBD2. The CDR3 runs 15 residues. Germline values: CDR1 ENHRY, CDR2 SYGVKD.